This T cell receptor beta chain appears in the sequencing data of a study of OX40 agonist ivuxolimab in advanced cancers. The ends lost 2 bases at V and 2 bases at J; junction bases unmatched: 4. The CDR3 sequence is 16 residues long. CDR1 and CDR2 from the germline V gene are KGHSH and LQKENI. Repertoires were generated with immunoSEQ multiplex PCR, while TCRdb's copy carries only in-frame clones and drops some. The data show tens of thousands of clones, 92% seen once. The chain recombines TRBV18 with TRBJ2-1, with TRBD2 matching 9 bases. The starting material was CD4+ or CD8+ T cells sorted from blood, obtained in a trial of the OX40 agonist ivuxolimab. The sequence derives from an adult with an advanced solid tumor such as melanoma, head and neck, liver or kidney cancer. CDR3 sequence (DNA): TGTGCCAGCTCACCAGGCGCGGGAGGGGCCTACAATGAGCAGTTCTTC. It yields the protein CASSPGAGGAYNEQFF.